The 23 T cell receptor beta chains given below trace back to one sample, sequenced in a study of blood T cell repertoires in COVID-19. Libraries were prepared by immunoSEQ multiplex PCR; TCRdb keeps only in-frame clonotypes and omits some of them. The sample lists fewer than 200,000 clones, about 88% occurring once. The sample consisted of peripheral blood. These receptors were taken from a woman in her fifties or sixties with COVID-19, enrolled during active disease.

The chain employs TRBV18 and TRBJ1-1; D might be TRBD1 (5 bases). The CDR3 covers 14 residues. Germline CDR1 is KGHSH and CDR2 is LQKENI. V was cut by 6 bases and J by 1 base, with 12 bases left in between. The CDR3 region is CASSPQGPNTEAFF. In nucleotides, the CDR3 is TGTGCCAGCTCCCCTCAGGGTCCGAACACTGAAGCTTTCTTT. The whole variable domain, filled in from reference TRBV18 and TRBJ1-1, reads NAGVMQNPRHLVRRRGQEARLRCSPMKGHSHVYWYRQLPEEGLKFMVYLQKENIIDESGMPKERFSAEFPKEGPSILRIQQVVRGDSAAYFCASSPQGPNTEAFFGQGTRLTVV.

This chain connects TRBV24-1 to TRBJ2-2; tentatively, D is TRBD1 (6 bases). Germline lookup yields CDR1 KGHDR and CDR2 SFDVKD. The V end was cut by 3 bases, the J end by 5 bases, with 9 bases between. The CDR3 has 14 amino acids. The CDR3: CATSDQGWTGELFF. The CDR3 coding sequence is TGTGCCACCAGTGATCAGGGGTGGACCGGGGAGCTGTTTTTT.

This chain joins TRBV7-2 and TRBJ2-1, with 12 bases that match TRBD2. The CDR3 has 16 amino acids. Per the germline V gene, CDR1 is SGHTA and CDR2 is FQGNSA. With V trimmed by 4 bases and J by 3 bases, 4 bases remained unmatched. The CDR3 loop is CASSSPTSGSYNEQFF. The DNA of the CDR3 is TGTGCCAGCAGCTCCCCGACTAGCGGGAGCTACAATGAGCAGTTCTTC.

The rearrangement uses TRBV18 and TRBJ1-5, with D uncertain. Trimming stripped 5 bases from V and 0 bases from J, with 8 bases between. This CDR3 contains 14 residues. Germline loops: CDR1 KGHSH, CDR2 LQKENI. Here the CDR3 DNA reads TGTGCCAGCTCAGGGGAGAATAGCAATCAGCCCCAGCATTTT. The encoded protein is CASSGENSNQPQHF.

The chain recombines TRBV15 with TRBJ1-5; D is unclear. Germline CDR1 reads LNHNV; CDR2 reads YYDKDF (reference sequence). Between the trimmed V and J ends, which lost 0 bases and 0 bases, there was a span of 9 bases. The CDR3 length is 16 residues. CDR3 protein: CATSRDLAPSNQPQHF. As DNA, the CDR3 is TGTGCCACCAGCAGAGATCTGGCCCCTAGCAATCAGCCCCAGCATTTT. Filled out from reference TRBV15 and TRBJ1-5, the complete variable domain reads DAMVIQNPRYQVTQFGKPVTLSCSQTLNHNVMYWYQQKSSQAPKLLFHYYDKDFNNEADTPDNFQSRRPNTSFCFLDIRSPGLGDTAMYLCATSRDLAPSNQPQHFGDGTRLSIL.

This rearrangement joins TRBV3-1 (or the pseudogene TRBV3-2) to TRBJ2-2; D not resolved. Germline assignment: CDR1 LGHDT and CDR2 YNNKEL (reference sequence). The CDR3 is made up of 14 amino acids. V lost 1 base and J lost 7, with 10 bases in between. The CDR3 DNA follows: TGTGCCAGCAGCCAAGGCGGAAGCTTCGGGGAGCTGTTTTTT. It is translated as CASSQGGSFGELFF.

This rearrangement joins TRBV2 to TRBJ1-4; TRBD1 matches 8 bases. The germline CDR1 and CDR2 sequences are SNHLY and FYNNEI. The CDR3 is 13 amino acids. V shed 8 bases and J 8 bases; nucleotides not matched to a gene: 7. In DNA, the CDR3 is TGTGCCAGCTCGACAGGGGCGTACGAAAAACTGTTTTTT. This sequence encodes CASSTGAYEKLFF. The complete variable domain, with remaining parts taken from reference TRBV2 and TRBJ1-4, reads EPEVTQTPSHQVTQMGQEVILRCVPISNHLYFYWYRQILGQKVEFLVSFYNNEISEKSEIFDDQFSVERPDGSNFTLKIRSTKLEDSAMYFCASSTGAYEKLFFGSGTQLSVL.

V and J are TRBV19 and TRBJ1-4, with D tentatively TRBD1 (6 bases). Trimming stripped 4 bases from V and 7 bases from J, with 22 bases between. Looked up from germline, CDR1 is LNHDA and CDR2 is SQIVND (reference sequence). The CDR3 extends over 17 amino acids. The CDR3 nucleotides read TGTGCCAGTAGTACGAACAGGGTTCGTGATCCGGGTGAAAAACTGTTTTTT. Protein: CASSTNRVRDPGEKLFF.

V is TRBV12-5 and J is TRBJ2-1; tentatively, D is TRBD2 (7 bases). Germline V gene sequence: CDR1 LGHNT, CDR2 FRNRAP. V lost 1 base, J lost 7 bases, and 20 bases lay in between. This CDR3 comprises 17 residues. The CDR3 region has the DNA TGTGCTAGTGGTTTGGGGACGAGCGGGAAGAGGGGGAATGAGCAGTTCTTC. Its translation: CASGLGTSGKRGNEQFF.

The rearrangement links TRBV7-6 to TRBJ2-1, with 8 bases fitting TRBD1. Germline assignment: CDR1 SGHVS and CDR2 FNYEAQ. The CDR3 covers 16 residues. The V and J ends lost 5 bases and 0 bases, in that order; junction bases with no gene match: 6. The CDR3 protein is CASSVGDRSSYNEQFF. The CDR3 DNA is TGTGCCAGCAGCGTGGGGGACAGGAGCTCCTACAATGAGCAGTTCTTC.

This clone was observed a few times. This sequence joins TRBV5-1 and TRBJ1-4; D is possibly TRBD1 (6 bases). V lost 4 bases and J 7 bases, leaving 11 bases between the germline ends. Germline CDR1 is SGHRS and CDR2 is YFSETQ. This CDR3 contains 13 residues. CDR3 sequence (DNA): TGCGCCAGCAGCGGGGGCCCCAGTGAAAAACTGTTTTTT. Residues: CASSGGPSEKLFF.

This rearrangement joins TRBV7-8 to TRBJ1-4; tentative D call: TRBD1 (5 bases). V lost 6 bases, J lost 3 bases, and 14 bases lay in between. The CDR3 sequence is 15 residues long. Germline V gene sequence: CDR1 SGHVS, CDR2 FQNEAQ. The CDR3 region is CASSPQGAANEKLFF. The CDR3 region has the DNA TGTGCCAGCAGTCCCCAAGGGGCGGCTAATGAAAAACTGTTTTTT.

This rearrangement joins TRBV18 to TRBJ2-1, with 9 nucleotides matching TRBD1. CDR3 size: 16 residues. The germline CDR1 and CDR2 sequences are KGHSH and LQKENI. V shed 5 bases and J 5 bases; nucleotides not matched to a gene: 10. As DNA, the CDR3 is TGTGCCAGCTCAATAGACAGGGGGACTCAGAACAATGAGCAGTTCTTC. Its translation: CASSIDRGTQNNEQFF.

This sequence joins TRBV6-2 or TRBV6-3 and TRBJ1-3, with TRBD1 matching 8 bases. This CDR3 is built from 15 residues. Per germline, CDR1 MNHEY and CDR2 SVGEGT. V shed 4 bases and J 8 bases; nucleotides not matched to a gene: 10. The CDR3 DNA is TGTGCCAGCAGTTCGGCGGACAGGGTAGGATACACCATATATTTT. Its translation: CASSSADRVGYTIYF.

This clone is a singleton in its sample. In the same sample, other DNA sequences code for this CDR3. V gene TRBV2 combines with J gene TRBJ1-2, with D maybe TRBD1 (5 bases). The CDR3 contains 13 residues. The V end was cut by 3 bases, the J end by 2 bases, with 7 bases between. Germline CDR1 and CDR2: SNHLY and FYNNEI. In DNA, the CDR3 is TGTGCCAGCAGTGAGCAGGGAAACTATGGCTACACCTTC. As protein: CASSEQGNYGYTF.

This chain uses TRBV6-5 with TRBJ1-1, with a weak D call TRBD1 (6 bases). Trimming removed 8 bases from V and 6 bases from J, with 22 bases in between. CDR3 length equals 15 residues. Germline CDR1 is MNHEY and CDR2 is SVGAGI. The CDR3 DNA follows: TGTGCCAGCTGGGGGCTGGGCACAGGCGGCGCTGAAGCTTTCTTT. It translates to CASWGLGTGGAEAFF.

The rearrangement joins TRBV3-1 (or the pseudogene TRBV3-2) to TRBJ1-4; D not resolved. V lost 1 base and J 10 bases, leaving 13 bases between the germline ends. Germline CDR1 and CDR2: LGHDT and YNNKEL (reference sequence). The CDR3 consists of 14 residues. The DNA of the CDR3 is TGTGCCAGCAGCCAAGTACAAGTTGGTGGAAAACTGTTTTTT. Its protein product is CASSQVQVGGKLFF.

Turning to this clone: The same CDR3 also results from other DNA sequences found in this sample. V is TRBV3-1 (or the pseudogene TRBV3-2) and J is TRBJ1-6, with D perhaps matching TRBD1 (6 bases). V was pared by 4 bases and J by 7 bases, with 11 bases between. Germline lookup yields CDR1 LGHDT and CDR2 YNNKEL (reference sequence). The CDR3 contains 14 residues. CDR3 region: CASSPRGNNSPLHF. The CDR3 DNA sequence: TGTGCCAGCAGCCCGAGGGGGAACAATTCACCCCTCCACTTT.

V and J are TRBV7-2 and TRBJ1-2, with 7 bases identical to TRBD1. CDR1 is SGHTA and CDR2 is FQGNSA in the germline V gene. The CDR3 extends over 15 amino acids. With 3 bases clipped from V and 2 bases from J, the junction kept 6 bases outside the gene matches. Here the CDR3 reads CASSLTGTSNYGYTF. CDR3 bases: TGTGCCAGCAGCTTGACAGGGACTTCCAACTATGGCTACACCTTC.

J is TRBJ1-4 and V is TRBV13, with 7 bases identical to TRBD1. The germline gives CDR1 PRHDT, CDR2 FYEKMQ (reference sequence). Losses at the gene ends were 5 bases for V and 9 bases for J; bases not matched to a gene: 3. The CDR3 is made up of 12 amino acids. In DNA form, the CDR3 reads TGTGCCAGCAGCCAACAGGGGAAAAAACTGTTTTTT. Amino acid sequence: CASSQQGKKLFF.

This rearrangement joins TRBV19 to TRBJ1-1, with D maybe TRBD1 (6 bases). The CDR3 has 16 residues. V gave up 6 bases and J gave up 2 bases, with 19 bases separating them. Per germline, CDR1 LNHDA and CDR2 SQIVND (reference sequence). DNA for the CDR3: TGTGCCAGTAGCAGCGCCTGGACCAGGGGAAACACTGAAGCTTTCTTT. Amino acid sequence: CASSSAWTRGNTEAFF.

This rearrangement joins TRBV7-9 to TRBJ1-4; D unclear. Germline lookup yields CDR1 SEHNR and CDR2 FQNEAQ (reference sequence). CDR3 length equals 14 residues. The V gene lost 4 bases and the J gene lost 7 bases, with 13 bases spanning the gap. CDR3 sequence: CASSSRLSGEKLFF. The CDR3 region has the DNA TGTGCCAGCAGCTCTCGGTTGAGTGGTGAAAAACTGTTTTTT. Variable domain in full (rest from reference TRBV7-9 and TRBJ1-4): DTGVSQNPRHKITKRGQNVTFRCDPISEHNRLYWYRQTLGQGPEFLTYFQNEAQLEKSRLLSDRFSAERPKGSFSTLEIQRTEQGDSAMYLCASSSRLSGEKLFFGSGTQLSVL.

The chain has TRBV15 and TRBJ2-7; 8 bases line up with TRBD2. The CDR3 is made up of 15 amino acids. Germline trimming cut 8 bases from V and 2 bases from J; bases unmatched to any gene: 11. CDR1 and CDR2 (germline): LNHNV, YYDKDF (reference sequence). CDR3 nucleotide sequence: TGTGCCACCGGGCCGTCTGGCGGGGGGCCCTACGAGCAGTACGTC. Translating gives CATGPSGGGPYEQYV.